Listed here is a single TCR beta chain. Its specificity is unknown. With 0 bases removed from V and 1 base from J, the gap between germline ends came to 12 bases. This CDR3 region has 16 residues. CDR1 LNHNV and CDR2 YYDKDF come from the germline V gene (reference sequence). This record belongs to a study of T cell responses to AZD1222 COVID-19 vaccine. Whole-study results and caveats: Baseline testing showed seropositivity in only six AZD1222 recipients. Females made up more of the donors, who were largely white British, and clonal diversity may have come out too low. Spike-specific TCR repertoires showed rising breadth and depth after two AZD1222 doses.

Only in-frame clones appear in the TCRdb table, and some are missing; sequencing was by immunoSEQ multiplex PCR. The table records some 120,000 clones, about 86% of them present only once. The chain carries TRBV15 and TRBJ1-1; D might be TRBD1 (5 bases). Sequenced here: peripheral blood, sampled on day 0 of AZD1222 vaccination. The clonotype was recovered from an adult in good health. CDR3 DNA sequence: TGTGCCACCAGCAGAGATGGGGCCAGGGCGAACACTGAAGCTTTCTTT. It is translated as CATSRDGARANTEAFF.